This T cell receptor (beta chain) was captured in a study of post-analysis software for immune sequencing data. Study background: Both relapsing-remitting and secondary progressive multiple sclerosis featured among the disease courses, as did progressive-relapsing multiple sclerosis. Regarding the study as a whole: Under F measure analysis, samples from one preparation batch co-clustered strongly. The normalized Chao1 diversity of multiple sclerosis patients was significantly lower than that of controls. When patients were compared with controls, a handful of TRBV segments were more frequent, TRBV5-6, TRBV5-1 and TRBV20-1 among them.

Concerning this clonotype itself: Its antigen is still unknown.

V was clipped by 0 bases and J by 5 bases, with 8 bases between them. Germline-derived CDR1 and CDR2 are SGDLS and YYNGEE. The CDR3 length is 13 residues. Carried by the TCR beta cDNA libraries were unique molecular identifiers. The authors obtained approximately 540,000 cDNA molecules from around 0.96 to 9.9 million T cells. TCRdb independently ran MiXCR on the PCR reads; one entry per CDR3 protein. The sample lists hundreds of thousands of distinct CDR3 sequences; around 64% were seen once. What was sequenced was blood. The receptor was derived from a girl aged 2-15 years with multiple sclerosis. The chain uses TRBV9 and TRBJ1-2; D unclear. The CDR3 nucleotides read TGTGCCAGCAGCGTAGCGGTGGGGTATGGCTACACCTTC. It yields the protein CASSVAVGYGYTF.